These 18 T cell receptor beta chains share one sample of origin, sequenced in a study of blood T cell repertoires in COVID-19. TCRdb keeps only in-frame clones here, not all; method: immunoSEQ multiplex PCR. The data contain some 290,000 clones, 90% of them singletons. The sequenced sample consisted of peripheral blood. The receptors stem from a woman aged 40 to 55 with COVID-19, enrolled during active disease.

The chain employs TRBV28 and TRBJ1-2; TRBD1 aligns across 11 bases. The V gene's germline CDR1 is MDHEN and CDR2 SYDVKM. The CDR3 covers 14 residues. J gave up 8 bases and V 4 bases, and 6 bases lay outside the gene matches. As DNA, the CDR3 is TGTGCCAGCAGTTCGACCGGGACAGGGGGGGGCTACACCTTC. Translating gives CASSSTGTGGGYTF.

V and J are TRBV14 and TRBJ2-7; 8 bases align to TRBD1. The trim removed 3 bases at V and 0 bases at J, leaving 10 bases unmatched. The CDR3 runs 17 residues. The germline gives CDR1 SGHDN, CDR2 FVKESK. DNA for the CDR3: TGTGCCAGCAGCCAGGGAACGACAGGGGCTCGCTCCTACGAGCAGTACTTC. This translates into CASSQGTTGARSYEQYF.

The genes are TRBV5-4 and TRBJ2-2; 7 nucleotides align to TRBD2. Germline V lookup: CDR1 SGHNT, CDR2 YYREEE (reference sequence). V lost 4 bases, J lost 7 bases, and 7 bases stayed unmatched. The CDR3 runs 14 residues. In DNA, the CDR3 is TGTGCCAGCAGCGCAGGACTAGTTATCGGGGAGCTGTTTTTT. It encodes CASSAGLVIGELFF.

J is TRBJ1-2 and V is TRBV6-6; 8 nucleotides agree with TRBD1. Trimming removed 7 bases from V and 8 bases from J; junction bases left unmatched: 15. From germline, CDR1 is MNHNY and CDR2 SVGAGI (reference sequence). The CDR3 contains 15 residues. The CDR3 DNA follows: TGTGCCAGCATCAGCGGACAGGGTAATTTACGCGGCTACACCTTC. Translation gives CASISGQGNLRGYTF.

A word on this clone: Additional DNA sequences in this sample encode the identical CDR3. CDR3 protein: CASSRLAGGRETQYF. CDR3 nucleotide sequence: TGTGCCAGCTCACGACTAGCGGGGGGAAGGGAGACCCAGTACTTC. The chain is built from TRBV18 and TRBJ2-5; 13 bases match TRBD2. CDR1 KGHSH and CDR2 LQKENI come from the germline V gene. The CDR3 loop spans 15 amino acids. Trimming took 4 bases from V and 5 from J; bases not matched to a gene: 4.

This clone was detected only once. The rearrangement links TRBV5-1 to TRBJ2-5; 8 nucleotides align to TRBD1. V was clipped by 0 bases and J by 4 bases; unmatched bases: 5. CDR3 length equals 15 residues. Germline CDR1 is SGHRS and CDR2 is YFSETQ. CDR3: CASSLVDRGGETQYF. The CDR3 nucleotides read TGCGCCAGCAGCTTGGTAGACAGGGGTGGAGAGACCCAGTACTTC.

The V call is TRBV6-4, the J call TRBJ1-5; D may be TRBD1 (5 bases). CDR3 length: 18 residues. Germline loops: CDR1 MRHNA, CDR2 SNTAGT. Between the trimmed V and J ends, which lost 0 bases and 1 base, there was a span of 16 bases. The CDR3 DNA reads as TGTGCCAGCAGTGACTCGGGGGGGGTCGGACCCAGCAATCAGCCCCAGCATTTT. It is translated as CASSDSGGVGPSNQPQHF.

This sequence joins TRBV28 and TRBJ2-7, with 10 positions matching TRBD1. Looked up from germline, CDR1 is MDHEN and CDR2 is SYDVKM. The ends lost 2 bases at V and 6 bases at J; junction bases unmatched: 4. This CDR3 is 14 amino acids long. CDR3 amino acids: CASSLRDRGPEQYF. CDR3 coding DNA: TGTGCCAGCAGTTTACGGGACAGGGGTCCCGAGCAGTACTTC.

V is TRBV5-1 and J is TRBJ2-7; 11 bases map to TRBD1. CDR1 SGHRS and CDR2 YFSETQ come from the germline V gene. Trimming cost V 3 bases and J 2 bases; bases outside gene matches: 10. CDR3 size: 17 residues. In nucleotides, the CDR3 is TGCGCCAGCAGCTGGGACAGGGGGTCAGTTGGGCCCTACGAGCAGTACTTC. Translating it yields CASSWDRGSVGPYEQYF.

V usage is TRBV12-3 or TRBV12-4 and J usage is TRBJ1-3; no reliable D call. Between the trimmed V and J ends, which lost 6 bases and 6 bases, there was a span of 12 bases. This CDR3 is built from 13 residues. The CDR3 bases are TGTGCCAGCAGCCTACAAGGAGTAAACACCATATATTTT. This translates into CASSLQGVNTIYF.

The chain uses TRBV28 and TRBJ1-1; D not resolved. CDR1 is MDHEN, CDR2 SYDVKM, per germline. The CDR3 contains 14 residues. Trimming cost V 5 bases and J 6 bases, with 16 bases left between them. The CDR3 bases are TGTGCCAGCAGTGTAAGCGGATTTGCACCTGAAGCTTTCTTT. Translation: CASSVSGFAPEAFF.

A word on this clone: This specimen includes other DNA sequences encoding the same CDR3. The chain is built from TRBV7-2 and TRBJ1-2, with TRBD1 matching 7 bases. CDR1 is SGHTA and CDR2 is FQGNSA in the germline V gene. The length of the CDR3 is 13 residues. With 1 base clipped from V and 4 bases from J, the junction kept 0 bases outside the gene matches. CDR3 sequence: CASSLGDSYGYTF. CDR3 coding DNA: TGTGCCAGCAGCTTAGGGGACAGCTATGGCTACACCTTC.

The chain uses TRBV15 and TRBJ2-5, with unresolved D. V was shortened by 0 bases and J by 1 base, with 21 bases between the two germline ends. CDR3 length: 19 residues. The V gene's germline CDR1 is LNHNV and CDR2 YYDKDF (reference sequence). The CDR3: CATSRDRGIDLDFQETQYF. CDR3 sequence (DNA): TGTGCCACCAGCAGAGACAGAGGCATAGACCTAGATTTCCAAGAGACCCAGTACTTC.

The genes are TRBV30 and TRBJ1-2; D unresolved. The CDR3 totals 12 residues. Per the germline V gene, CDR1 is GTSNPN and CDR2 is SVGIG (reference sequence). V was shortened by 5 bases and J by 4 bases, with 11 bases between the two germline ends. The CDR3, as DNA: TGTGCCTGGTCCGACACCTCCTATGGCTACACCTTC. This gives the protein CAWSDTSYGYTF. Full variable domain (remainder filled in from reference TRBV30 and TRBJ1-2): SQTIHQWPATLVQPVGSPLSLECTVEGTSNPNLYWYRQAAGRGLQLLFYSVGIGQISSEVPQNLSASRPQDRQFILSSKKLLLSDSGFYLCAWSDTSYGYTFGSGTRLTVV.

This clone has only one observation. This sequence joins TRBV28 and TRBJ1-1; the match to TRBD1 covers 8 bases. The trim removed 0 bases at V and 3 bases at J, leaving 12 bases unmatched. This CDR3 contains 18 residues. CDR1 is MDHEN and CDR2 is SYDVKM in the germline V gene. The CDR3 region has the DNA TGTGCCAGCAGTTTATGGTCCAGGGGGCGAGGTTTGGACACTGAAGCTTTCTTT. This translates into CASSLWSRGRGLDTEAFF. The entire variable domain, with the rest obtained from reference TRBV28 and TRBJ1-1, is as follows: DVKVTQSSRYLVKRTGEKVFLECVQDMDHENMFWYRQDPGLGLRLIYFSYDVKMKEKGDIPEGYSVSREKKERFSLILESASTNQTSMYLCASSLWSRGRGLDTEAFFGQGTRLTVV.

The chain has TRBV19 and TRBJ2-5, with TRBD1 matching over 10 bases. The length of the CDR3 is 16 residues. Germline V gene lookup returns CDR1 LNHDA and CDR2 SQIVND (reference sequence). Trimming took 5 bases from V and 4 from J; bases not matched to a gene: 10. The CDR3 DNA reads TGTGCCAGTAGTTTCCGTCCGACAGGGGGCGGAGAGACCCAGTACTTC. It is translated as CASSFRPTGGGETQYF.

This chain connects TRBV27 to TRBJ1-2; the D is unclear. V was trimmed by 0 bases and J by 4 bases, leaving 9 bases between them. The CDR3 is 14 amino acids. Germline CDR1 and CDR2: MNHEY and SMNVEV (reference sequence). CDR3 in DNA: TGTGCCAGCAGTTTATCGGCGTCGGGCTATGGCTACACCTTC. Amino acids: CASSLSASGYGYTF.

The table lists this clone with a count of one. The chain recombines TRBV9 with TRBJ2-5; 7 nucleotides line up with TRBD1. The trim removed 4 bases at V and 4 bases at J, leaving 10 bases unmatched. The germline V gene has CDR1 SGDLS and CDR2 YYNGEE. The CDR3 consists of 15 residues. CDR3 nucleotide sequence: TGTGCCAGCAGCACAGGGGCTGGGGATCGAGAGACCCAGTACTTC. As protein: CASSTGAGDRETQYF.